Below, 24 T cell receptor beta chains from the same sample are listed, as sequenced in a study of radiation and T cells in renal cell carcinoma. Produced via immunoSEQ multiplex PCR; TCRdb's table is partial and in-frame only. The data show 130,000 to 150,000 clones, less than 90% seen once. The time point: blood 4 weeks post-SBRT, at nephrectomy. Treatment of the sample: 15 Gy SBRT to primary tumor, nephrectomy 4 weeks later. The sample was blood, taken from a patient whose treatment included radiotherapy and nephrectomy. Every receptor here comes from a woman between 50 and 59 years old with renal cell carcinoma.

The chain has TRBV5-6 and TRBJ2-1, with TRBD2 identical over 8 bases. Germline V gene lookup returns CDR1 SGHDT and CDR2 YYEEEE. The CDR3 extends over 13 amino acids. The junction had 2 bases not matched to a gene; V was cut back by 4 bases and J by 5 bases. The CDR3 loop reads CASSVTSDNEQFF. CDR3 in DNA: TGTGCCAGCAGCGTGACTAGCGACAATGAGCAGTTCTTC. Full variable domain (outside the CDR3, taken from reference TRBV5-6 and TRBJ2-1): DAGVTQSPTHLIKTRGQQVTLRCSPKSGHDTVSWYQQALGQGPQFIFQYYEEEERQRGNFPDRFSGHQFPNYSSELNVNALLLGDSALYLCASSVTSDNEQFFGPGTRLTVL.

This sequence joins TRBV18 and TRBJ2-2; maybe TRBD1 (5 bases). The germline CDR1 and CDR2 sequences are KGHSH and LQKENI. V lost 3 bases and J 1 base, leaving 9 bases between the germline ends. The CDR3 contains 15 residues. CDR3: CASSPDIVNTGELFF. CDR3 nucleotides: TGTGCCAGCTCACCGGACATCGTGAACACCGGGGAGCTGTTTTTT.

This sequence joins TRBV5-1 and TRBJ2-5; no clear D gene. The CDR3 runs 15 residues. Trimming removed 1 base at V and 0 bases at J, with 10 bases between. Per germline, CDR1 SGHRS and CDR2 YFSETQ. The CDR3 nucleotides are TGCGCCAGCAGCTTGTTCGGCTGGAACCAAGAGACCCAGTACTTC. Translated: CASSLFGWNQETQYF.

This chain links TRBV11-2 with TRBJ1-4; TRBD1 agrees at 9 bases. Germline V gene data show CDR1 as SGHAT and CDR2 as FQNNGV. The CDR3 is 18 residues long. V shed 1 base and J 4 bases; nucleotides not matched to a gene: 10. DNA for the CDR3: TGTGCCAGCAGCTTAGGGGGCTTTAAGGGACAGGGTAATGAAAAACTGTTTTTT. It specifies CASSLGGFKGQGNEKLFF.

This clone appeared a single time. CDR3 DNA sequence: TGTGCCAGCAGCGGACACCTATCCTACGAGCAGTACTTC. This codes for CASSGHLSYEQYF. V gene TRBV28 combines with J gene TRBJ2-7; D perhaps matches TRBD1 (5 bases). The CDR3 has 13 amino acids. The germline V gene encodes CDR1 MDHEN and CDR2 SYDVKM. V was shortened by 6 bases and J by 1 base, with 10 bases between the two germline ends.

The chain carries TRBV4-3 and TRBJ2-5; D is ambiguous. In germline, CDR1 is LGHNA, CDR2 YSLEER. The V and J ends lost 1 base and 5 bases respectively, with 8 bases between them. CDR3 length: 13 residues. The CDR3 sequence: CASSQGIGETQYF. The CDR3 DNA reads TGCGCCAGCAGCCAAGGCATCGGGGAGACCCAGTACTTC.

V gene TRBV7-9 combines with J gene TRBJ1-5; TRBD1 matches at 7 bases. The germline CDR1 and CDR2 sequences are SEHNR and FQNEAQ (reference sequence). V trimming: 6 bases; J trimming: 2 bases; junction bases outside the gene matches: 4. This CDR3 is built from 14 residues. Here the CDR3 reads CASSFDRGNQPQHF. CDR3 sequence (DNA): TGTGCCAGCAGTTTCGACAGGGGCAATCAGCCCCAGCATTTT.

J is TRBJ1-1 and V is TRBV18; TRBD1 is a possible D gene (5 bases). The CDR3 consists of 14 residues. Trimming removed 2 bases from V and 4 bases from J, with 11 bases in between. The V gene's germline CDR1 is KGHSH and CDR2 LQKENI. CDR3 in amino acids: CASSPMGDGTEAFF. The CDR3 coding sequence is TGTGCCAGCTCACCAATGGGGGATGGCACTGAAGCTTTCTTT.

The gene calls are TRBV19 and TRBJ2-1; maybe TRBD2 (5 bases). The germline gives CDR1 LNHDA, CDR2 SQIVND (reference sequence). Trimming took 4 bases from V and 9 from J, leaving 7 bases between them. This CDR3 region has 11 residues. The CDR3 spells CASSSRGEQFF. The CDR3 DNA reads TGTGCCAGTAGTAGCCGGGGTGAGCAGTTCTTC.

The gene calls are TRBV5-1 and TRBJ1-1; no clear D gene. Trimming pared 0 bases from V and 0 bases from J, leaving 12 bases between. This CDR3 spans 16 amino acids. Germline V gene lookup returns CDR1 SGHRS and CDR2 YFSETQ. The CDR3 region is CASSLDGGNMNTEAFF. The CDR3 bases are TGCGCCAGCAGCTTGGACGGCGGTAACATGAACACTGAAGCTTTCTTT.

V and J are TRBV10-3 and TRBJ2-6; the match to TRBD2 covers 14 bases. CDR3 length: 16 residues. Germline-derived CDR1 and CDR2 are ENHRY and SYGVKD. J was trimmed by 4 bases and V by 10 bases; bases with no gene match: 6. Here the CDR3 reads CATGTSGGAGANVLTF. CDR3 sequence (DNA): TGTGCCACCGGGACTAGCGGGGGAGCGGGGGCCAACGTCCTGACTTTC.

This CDR3 reads CSARTVRGYTF. The CDR3 nucleotides are TGCAGTGCTAGGACCGTCCGTGGCTACACCTTC. The chain carries TRBV20-1 and TRBJ1-2; D is uncertain. The CDR3 spans 11 residues. CDR1 is DFQATT and CDR2 is SNEGSKA in the germline V gene (reference sequence). Trimming stripped 3 bases from V and 7 bases from J, with 9 bases between.

The rearrangement joins TRBV9 to TRBJ2-4; 8 bases fit TRBD1. CDR1 is SGDLS, CDR2 YYNGEE, per germline. The CDR3 is made up of 14 amino acids. V trimming: 0 bases; J trimming: 8 bases; junction bases outside the gene matches: 4. CDR3 in DNA: TGTGCCAGCAGCGTAGAAGTGGGACAGGACATTCAGTACTTC. It specifies CASSVEVGQDIQYF.

The rearrangement joins TRBV9 to TRBJ1-2; 12 nucleotides match TRBD1. Losses at the gene ends were 4 bases for V and 8 bases for J; bases not matched to a gene: 18. Looked up from germline, CDR1 is SGDLS and CDR2 is YYNGEE. The CDR3 is made up of 18 amino acids. The CDR3 protein is CASSNLIGPGQGARGYTF. In DNA, the CDR3 is TGTGCCAGCAGCAACCTAATCGGTCCGGGACAGGGGGCGCGCGGCTACACCTTC.

The chain couples TRBV5-1 to TRBJ2-3, with 8 bases aligning to TRBD2. V lost 6 bases, J lost 1 base, and 7 bases stayed unmatched. Germline V lookup: CDR1 SGHRS, CDR2 YFSETQ. The CDR3 runs 15 residues. The CDR3 DNA reads as TGCGCCAGCAAAAAGGAGACTAGCGGCACAGATACGCAGTATTTT. Translation gives CASKKETSGTDTQYF.

The chain has TRBV19 and TRBJ1-1; the D is unclear. CDR1 and CDR2 (germline): LNHDA, SQIVND (reference sequence). The CDR3 totals 15 residues. V gave up 3 bases and J gave up 0 bases, with 11 bases separating them. CDR3 coding DNA: TGTGCCAGTAGTATCATGCAGGAGATGAACACTGAAGCTTTCTTT. It is translated as CASSIMQEMNTEAFF.

CDR3 DNA sequence: TGTGCCAGCACGGGACTAGCGGGGGTGTCCCAAGAGACCCAGTACTTC. Amino acids: CASTGLAGVSQETQYF. V and J are TRBV2 and TRBJ2-5; the match to TRBD2 covers 14 bases. Germline CDR1 reads SNHLY; CDR2 reads FYNNEI. The CDR3 loop spans 16 amino acids. V shed 7 bases, J shed 1 base, and the junction held 5 bases outside the gene matches.

The J gene is TRBJ2-3, the V gene TRBV5-1; 13 nucleotides line up with TRBD2. J lost 2 bases, V lost 4 bases, and 7 bases had no gene match. The CDR3 covers 17 residues. Germline assignment: CDR1 SGHRS and CDR2 YFSETQ. CDR3 in DNA: TGCGCCAGCAGCGTTACTAGCGGGGGGGCCTCCACAGATACGCAGTATTTT. It translates to CASSVTSGGASTDTQYF. The variable domain in full, with the rest retrieved from reference TRBV5-1 and TRBJ2-3, is KAGVTQTPRYLIKTRGQQVTLSCSPISGHRSVSWYQQTPGQGLQFLFEYFSETQRNKGNFPGRFSGRQFSNSRSEMNVSTLELGDSALYLCASSVTSGGASTDTQYFGPGTRLTVL.

The V gene is TRBV18, the J gene TRBJ2-7; 9 positions agree with TRBD1. With 3 bases clipped from V and 6 bases from J, the junction kept 6 bases outside the gene matches. CDR3 length equals 14 residues. Germline CDR1 and CDR2: KGHSH and LQKENI. This chain's CDR3 is CASSPKQGAGEQYF. CDR3 nucleotide sequence: TGTGCCAGCTCACCGAAACAGGGGGCCGGCGAGCAGTACTTC.

The chain recombines TRBV28 with TRBJ2-7; TRBD1 matches at 10 bases. V trimming: 5 bases; J trimming: 3 bases; junction bases outside the gene matches: 4. The CDR3 is made up of 14 amino acids. Germline CDR1 MDHEN, CDR2 SYDVKM. In DNA, the CDR3 is TGTGCCAGCAGTCCCTGGGACAGGGGCTACGAGCAGTACTTC. Translating it yields CASSPWDRGYEQYF.

This chain joins TRBV4-3 and TRBJ2-7; 9 nucleotides align to TRBD1. Per germline, CDR1 LGHNA and CDR2 YSLEER. V was pared by 6 bases and J by 3 bases, with 12 bases of the junction left unmatched. This CDR3 is 16 amino acids long. CDR3 nucleotide sequence: TGCGCCAGCAGTCTCAGCTCCCTGGGACAGGGCTACGAGCAGTACTTC. Protein product: CASSLSSLGQGYEQYF.

The chain has TRBV28 and TRBJ1-2, with 8 positions matching TRBD1. CDR3 length: 14 residues. CDR1 MDHEN and CDR2 SYDVKM come from the germline V gene. Trimming cost V 8 bases and J 7 bases; bases outside gene matches: 12. CDR3 DNA sequence: TGTGCCAGCGTAATTGGCAGGGGGCACTCTGGCTACACCTTC. Translating gives CASVIGRGHSGYTF.

This chain connects TRBV4-3 to TRBJ1-4; D gene uncertain. Per germline, CDR1 LGHNA and CDR2 YSLEER. The CDR3 has 15 amino acids. V shed 0 bases and J shed 10 bases, with 15 bases lying between them. This CDR3 is CASSQETSGAGKLFF. As DNA, the CDR3 is TGCGCCAGCAGCCAAGAAACGTCGGGCGCCGGAAAACTGTTTTTT.

V and J are TRBV5-1 and TRBJ1-4; 7 positions agree with TRBD1. V trimming: 8 bases; J trimming: 2 bases; junction bases outside the gene matches: 3. Germline values: CDR1 SGHRS, CDR2 YFSETQ. This CDR3 region has 13 residues. CDR3 sequence: CASGQETNEKLFF. Here the CDR3 DNA reads TGCGCCAGTGGACAGGAGACTAATGAAAAACTGTTTTTT.